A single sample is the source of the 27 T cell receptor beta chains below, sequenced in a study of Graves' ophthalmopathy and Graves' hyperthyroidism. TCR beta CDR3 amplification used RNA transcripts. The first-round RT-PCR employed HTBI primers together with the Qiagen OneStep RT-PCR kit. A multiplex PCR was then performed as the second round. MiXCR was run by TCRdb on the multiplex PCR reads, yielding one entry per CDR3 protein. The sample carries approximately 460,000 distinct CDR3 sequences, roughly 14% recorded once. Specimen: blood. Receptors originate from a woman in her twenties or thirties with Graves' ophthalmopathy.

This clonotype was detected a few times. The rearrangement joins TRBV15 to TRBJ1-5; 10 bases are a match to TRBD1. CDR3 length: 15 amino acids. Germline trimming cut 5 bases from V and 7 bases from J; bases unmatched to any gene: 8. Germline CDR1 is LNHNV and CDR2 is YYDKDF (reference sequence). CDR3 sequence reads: CATSGSGTGVQPQHF. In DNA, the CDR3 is TGTGCCACCAGCGGCTCCGGGACAGGGGTCCAGCCCCAGCATTTT.

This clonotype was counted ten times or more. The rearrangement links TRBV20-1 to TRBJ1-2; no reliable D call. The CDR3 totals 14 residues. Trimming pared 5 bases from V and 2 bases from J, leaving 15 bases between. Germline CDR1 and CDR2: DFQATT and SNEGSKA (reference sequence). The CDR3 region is CSAVRDGRNYGYTF. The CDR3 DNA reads TGCAGTGCTGTCCGTGATGGAAGAAACTATGGCTACACCTTC.

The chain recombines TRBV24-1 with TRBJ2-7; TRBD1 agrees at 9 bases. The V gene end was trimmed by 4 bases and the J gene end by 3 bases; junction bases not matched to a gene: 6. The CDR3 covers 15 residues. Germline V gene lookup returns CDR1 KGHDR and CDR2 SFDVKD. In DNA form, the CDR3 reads TGTGCCACCAGTGACCGCCGGGACAGGGTCTACGAGCAGTACTTC. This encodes CATSDRRDRVYEQYF.

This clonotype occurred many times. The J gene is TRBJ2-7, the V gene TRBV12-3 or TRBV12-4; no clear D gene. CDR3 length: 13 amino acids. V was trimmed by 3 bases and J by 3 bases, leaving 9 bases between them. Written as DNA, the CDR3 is TGTGCCAGCAGTTTGTCGGGCGTCTACGAGCAGTACTTC. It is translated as CASSLSGVYEQYF.

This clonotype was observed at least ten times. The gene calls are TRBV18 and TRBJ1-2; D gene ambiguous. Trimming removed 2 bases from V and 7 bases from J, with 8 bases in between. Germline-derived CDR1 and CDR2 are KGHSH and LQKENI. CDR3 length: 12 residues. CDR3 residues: CASSPIHGGYTF. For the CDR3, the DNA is TGTGCCAGCTCACCAATACACGGTGGCTACACCTTC. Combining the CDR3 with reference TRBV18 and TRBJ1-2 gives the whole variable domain NAGVMQNPRHLVRRRGQEARLRCSPMKGHSHVYWYRQLPEEGLKFMVYLQKENIIDESGMPKERFSAEFPKEGPSILRIQQVVRGDSAAYFCASSPIHGGYTFGSGTRLTVV.

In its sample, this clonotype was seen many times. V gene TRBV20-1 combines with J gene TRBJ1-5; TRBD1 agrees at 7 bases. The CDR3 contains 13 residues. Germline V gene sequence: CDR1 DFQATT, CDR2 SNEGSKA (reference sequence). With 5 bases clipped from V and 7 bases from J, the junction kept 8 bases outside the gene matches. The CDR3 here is CSALDRASQPQHF. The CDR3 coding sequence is TGCAGTGCTTTAGACAGGGCCTCACAGCCCCAGCATTTT.

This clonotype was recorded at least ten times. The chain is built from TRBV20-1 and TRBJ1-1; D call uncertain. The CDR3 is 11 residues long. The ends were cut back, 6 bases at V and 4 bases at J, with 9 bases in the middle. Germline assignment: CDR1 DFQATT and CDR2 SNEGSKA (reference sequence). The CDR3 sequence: CSAPRVTEAFF. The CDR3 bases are TGCAGTGCCCCCCGAGTCACTGAAGCTTTCTTT.

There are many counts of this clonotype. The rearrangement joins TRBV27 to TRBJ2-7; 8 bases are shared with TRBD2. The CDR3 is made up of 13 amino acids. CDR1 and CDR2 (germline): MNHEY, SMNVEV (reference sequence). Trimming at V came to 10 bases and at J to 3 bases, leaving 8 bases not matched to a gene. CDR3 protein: CATRGSGSYEQYF. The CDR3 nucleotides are TGTGCCACCCGGGGGAGCGGGAGCTACGAGCAGTACTTC.

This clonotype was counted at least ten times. CDR3 in DNA: TGCAGTGCTAAGGGCATCTATTACGAGCAGTACTTC. It specifies CSAKGIYYEQYF. The J gene is TRBJ2-7, the V gene TRBV20-1; D remains unclear. This CDR3 comprises 12 residues. Trimming left V 4 bases short and J 4 bases short, with 11 bases between. The germline V gene encodes CDR1 DFQATT and CDR2 SNEGSKA (reference sequence).

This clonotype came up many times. CDR3 residues: CATSKRQGSTGELFF. In DNA form, the CDR3 reads TGTGCCACCAGCAAACGACAGGGGAGCACCGGGGAGCTGTTTTTT. The chain has TRBV24-1 and TRBJ2-2; 8 bases are shared with TRBD1. This CDR3 contains 15 residues. Germline values: CDR1 KGHDR, CDR2 SFDVKD. Losses at the gene ends were 7 bases for V and 4 bases for J; bases not matched to a gene: 7.

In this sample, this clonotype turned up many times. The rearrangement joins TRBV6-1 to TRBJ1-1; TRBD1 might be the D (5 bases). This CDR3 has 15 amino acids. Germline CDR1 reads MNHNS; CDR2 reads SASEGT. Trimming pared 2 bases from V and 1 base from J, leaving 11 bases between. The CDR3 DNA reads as TGTGCCAGCAGTGAACGCCCAGACAGGAACACTGAAGCTTTCTTT. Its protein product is CASSERPDRNTEAFF.

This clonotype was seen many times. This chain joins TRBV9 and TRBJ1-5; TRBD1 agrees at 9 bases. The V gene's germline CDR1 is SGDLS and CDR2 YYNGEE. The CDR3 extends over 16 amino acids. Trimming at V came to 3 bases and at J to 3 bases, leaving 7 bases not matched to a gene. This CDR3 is CASSAGDRESNQPQHF. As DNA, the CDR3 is TGTGCCAGCAGCGCTGGGGACAGGGAATCCAATCAGCCCCAGCATTTT.

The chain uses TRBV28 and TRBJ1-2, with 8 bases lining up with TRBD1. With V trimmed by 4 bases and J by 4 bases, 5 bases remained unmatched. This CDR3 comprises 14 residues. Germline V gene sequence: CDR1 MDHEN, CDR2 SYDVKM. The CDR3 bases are TGTGCCAGCAGTTCCTCGGGACAGGCCTATGGCTACACCTTC. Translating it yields CASSSSGQAYGYTF.

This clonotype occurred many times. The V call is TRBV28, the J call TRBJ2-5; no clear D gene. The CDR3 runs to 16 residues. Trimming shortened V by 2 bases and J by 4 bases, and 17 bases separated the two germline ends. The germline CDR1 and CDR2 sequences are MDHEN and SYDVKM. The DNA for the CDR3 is TGTGCCAGCAGTTTACCCTCCCGGCCTCAAGGAGAGACCCAGTACTTC. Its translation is CASSLPSRPQGETQYF. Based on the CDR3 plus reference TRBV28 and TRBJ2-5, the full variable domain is DVKVTQSSRYLVKRTGEKVFLECVQDMDHENMFWYRQDPGLGLRLIYFSYDVKMKEKGDIPEGYSVSREKKERFSLILESASTNQTSMYLCASSLPSRPQGETQYFGPGTRLLVL.

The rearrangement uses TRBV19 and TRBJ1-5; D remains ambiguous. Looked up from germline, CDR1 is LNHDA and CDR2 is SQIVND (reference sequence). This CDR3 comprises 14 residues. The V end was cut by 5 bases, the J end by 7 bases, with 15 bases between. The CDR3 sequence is CASSFGPFGQPQHF. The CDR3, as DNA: TGTGCCAGTAGTTTCGGCCCCTTCGGGCAGCCCCAGCATTTT.

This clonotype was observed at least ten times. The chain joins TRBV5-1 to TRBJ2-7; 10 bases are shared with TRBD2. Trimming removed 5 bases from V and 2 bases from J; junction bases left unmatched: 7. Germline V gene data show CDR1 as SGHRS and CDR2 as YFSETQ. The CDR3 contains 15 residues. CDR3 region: CASRPGLADTYEQYF. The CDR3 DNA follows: TGCGCCAGCAGGCCAGGACTAGCGGATACCTACGAGCAGTACTTC. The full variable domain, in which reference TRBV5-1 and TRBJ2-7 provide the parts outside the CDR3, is KAGVTQTPRYLIKTRGQQVTLSCSPISGHRSVSWYQQTPGQGLQFLFEYFSETQRNKGNFPGRFSGRQFSNSRSEMNVSTLELGDSALYLCASRPGLADTYEQYFGPGTRLTVT.

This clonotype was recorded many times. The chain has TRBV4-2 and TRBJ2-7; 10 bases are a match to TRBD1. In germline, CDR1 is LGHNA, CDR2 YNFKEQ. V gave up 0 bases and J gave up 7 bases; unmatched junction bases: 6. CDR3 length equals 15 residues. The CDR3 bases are TGTGCCAGCAGCCAAGACCTAGACAGGGGGCGTGAGCAGTACTTC. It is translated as CASSQDLDRGREQYF.

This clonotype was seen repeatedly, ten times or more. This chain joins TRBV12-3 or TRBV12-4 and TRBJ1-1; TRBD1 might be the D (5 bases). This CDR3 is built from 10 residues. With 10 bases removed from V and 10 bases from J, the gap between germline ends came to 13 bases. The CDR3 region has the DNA TGTGCCACCGGACACCGCGGAGCTTTCTTT. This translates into CATGHRGAFF.

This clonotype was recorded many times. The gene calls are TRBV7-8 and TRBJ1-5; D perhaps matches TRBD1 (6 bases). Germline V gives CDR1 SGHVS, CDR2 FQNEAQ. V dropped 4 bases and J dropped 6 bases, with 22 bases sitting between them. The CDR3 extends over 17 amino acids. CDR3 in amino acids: CASSSRGRGARFQPQHF. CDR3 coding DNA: TGTGCCAGCAGCTCCAGGGGCAGGGGCGCGCGTTTTCAGCCCCAGCATTTT.

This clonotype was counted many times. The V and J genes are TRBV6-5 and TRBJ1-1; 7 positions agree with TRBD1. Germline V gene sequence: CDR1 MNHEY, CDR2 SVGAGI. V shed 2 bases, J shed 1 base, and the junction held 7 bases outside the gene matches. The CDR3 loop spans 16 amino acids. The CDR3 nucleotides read TGTGCCAGCAGTTACCCGGACAGGCTGGGGAACACTGAAGCTTTCTTT. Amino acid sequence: CASSYPDRLGNTEAFF.

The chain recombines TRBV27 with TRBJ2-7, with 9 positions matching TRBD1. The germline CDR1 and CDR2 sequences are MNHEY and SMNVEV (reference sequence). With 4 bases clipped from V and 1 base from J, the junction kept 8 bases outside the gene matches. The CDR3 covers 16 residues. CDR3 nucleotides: TGTGCCAGCAGTTCGACCCTCGGGACAGGGTCCTACGAGCAGTACTTC. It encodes CASSSTLGTGSYEQYF.

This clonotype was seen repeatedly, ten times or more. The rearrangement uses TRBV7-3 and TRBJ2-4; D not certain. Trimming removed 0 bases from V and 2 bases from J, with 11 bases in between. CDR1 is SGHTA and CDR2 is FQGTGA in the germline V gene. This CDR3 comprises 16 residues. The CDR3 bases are TGTGCCAGCAGCTTAACGCATGCGGTGTCCAAAAACATTCAGTACTTC. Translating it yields CASSLTHAVSKNIQYF.

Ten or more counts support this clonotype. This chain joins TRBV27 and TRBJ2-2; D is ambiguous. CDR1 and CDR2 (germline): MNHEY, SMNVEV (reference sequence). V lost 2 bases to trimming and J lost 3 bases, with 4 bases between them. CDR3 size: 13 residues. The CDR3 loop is CASSLGYTGELFF. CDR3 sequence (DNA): TGTGCCAGCAGTTTAGGGTACACCGGGGAGCTGTTTTTT.

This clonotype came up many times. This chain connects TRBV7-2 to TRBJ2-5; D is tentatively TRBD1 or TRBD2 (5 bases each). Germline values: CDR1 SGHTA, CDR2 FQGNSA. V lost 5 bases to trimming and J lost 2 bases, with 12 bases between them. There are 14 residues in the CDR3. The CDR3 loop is CASSVGAVQETQYF. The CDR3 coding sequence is TGTGCCAGCAGCGTCGGGGCAGTACAAGAGACCCAGTACTTC.

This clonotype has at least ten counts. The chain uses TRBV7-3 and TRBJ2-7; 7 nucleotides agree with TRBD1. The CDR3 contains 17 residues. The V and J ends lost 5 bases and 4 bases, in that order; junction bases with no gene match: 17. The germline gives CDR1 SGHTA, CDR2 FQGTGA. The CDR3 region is CASSPPSGRDRHYEQYF. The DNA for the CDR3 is TGTGCCAGCAGCCCCCCTTCCGGCCGGGACAGACATTACGAGCAGTACTTC.

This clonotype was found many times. The CDR3 DNA reads as TGTGCCTGGAGTCGTTGGGAACCGGGCACCGGGGAGCTGTTTTTT. Its protein is CAWSRWEPGTGELFF. The genes are TRBV30 and TRBJ2-2; D remains unclear. Trimming removed 2 bases at V and 4 bases at J, with 14 bases between. Germline values: CDR1 GTSNPN, CDR2 SVGIG (reference sequence). This CDR3 comprises 15 residues. The variable domain in full, completed from reference TRBV30 and TRBJ2-2, reads SQTIHQWPATLVQPVGSPLSLECTVEGTSNPNLYWYRQAAGRGLQLLFYSVGIGQISSEVPQNLSASRPQDRQFILSSKKLLLSDSGFYLCAWSRWEPGTGELFFGEGSRLTVL.

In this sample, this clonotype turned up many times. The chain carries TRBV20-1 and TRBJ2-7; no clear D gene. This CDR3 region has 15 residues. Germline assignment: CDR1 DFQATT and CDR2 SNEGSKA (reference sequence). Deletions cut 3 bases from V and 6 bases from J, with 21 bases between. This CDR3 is CSARGKGKAPPEQYF. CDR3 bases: TGCAGTGCTAGGGGAAAAGGGAAGGCTCCCCCCGAGCAGTACTTC.